These T cell receptor beta chains were read from a single sample in a study of T cells in localized non-small cell lung cancer. Clones were sequenced by immunoSEQ multiplex PCR, and TCRdb holds only the in-frame ones, with some missing. The profile shows approximately 30,000 clones, more than 70% of them singletons. Sequenced here: peripheral blood, sampled before any cancer treatment. These receptors were collected from a woman aged 35-75 years with stage I lung adenocarcinoma. Both conserved end residues are trimmed from each CDR3.

v_gene: TRBV4-2
j_gene: TRBJ1-2
CDR3aa: ASSQEGVAVGGNYGYT

v_gene: TRBV5-4
j_gene: TRBJ1-2
CDR3aa: ASSLFQGYGYT

v_gene: TRBV9
j_gene: TRBJ1-3
CDR3aa: ASSREGTGNTIY

v_gene: TRBV7-9
j_gene: TRBJ2-7
CDR3aa: ASTLGQGASGHYEQY

v_gene: TRBV21-1
j_gene: TRBJ2-7
CDR3aa: ATAYEQY

v_gene: TRBV5-4
j_gene: TRBJ1-2
CDR3aa: ASSAGQGIFGYT

v_gene: TRBV5-1
j_gene: TRBJ2-2
CDR3aa: ASSLGDRVAGELF

v_gene: TRBV5-1
j_gene: TRBJ1-2
CDR3aa: ASSFSGNYGYT

v_gene: TRBV6-4
j_gene: TRBJ2-3
CDR3aa: ASSRGLAGTDTQY

v_gene: TRBV10-3
j_gene: TRBJ1-2
CDR3aa: AISVGRAGYT

v_gene: TRBV2
j_gene: TRBJ1-1
CDR3aa: ASSDRQDPEAF

v_gene: TRBV5-6
j_gene: TRBJ1-1
CDR3aa: ASSFQGANTEAF

v_gene: TRBV18
j_gene: TRBJ2-1
CDR3aa: ASSPRSVPGGSPHEQF

v_gene: TRBV6-6
j_gene: TRBJ2-2
CDR3aa: ASSIPGFTGELF

v_gene: TRBV9
j_gene: TRBJ2-7
CDR3aa: ASSVETGTSSYEQY

v_gene: TRBV4-3
j_gene: TRBJ1-5
CDR3aa: ASSQAGSQH

v_gene: TRBV5-1
j_gene: TRBJ1-2
CDR3aa: ASSSSGGNRANGYT

v_gene: TRBV4-1
j_gene: TRBJ2-2
CDR3aa: ASSQDSTGERSTGELF

v_gene: TRBV16
j_gene: TRBJ1-4
CDR3aa: ASRRAGDNEKLF

v_gene: TRBV18
j_gene: TRBJ1-1
CDR3aa: ASSPTYPRQGGSEAF

v_gene: TRBV5-5
j_gene: TRBJ1-2
CDR3aa: ASSSTGSKQLSSYGYT

v_gene: TRBV7-2
j_gene: TRBJ1-2
CDR3aa: ASSLGPDSAGYT

v_gene: TRBV14
j_gene: TRBJ1-2
CDR3aa: ASSQTGRVEGYT

v_gene: TRBV30
j_gene: TRBJ1-1
CDR3aa: AWSWGTGMNTEAF

v_gene: TRBV7-9
j_gene: TRBJ2-6
CDR3aa: ASSLVGDYPSGANVLT

v_gene: TRBV9
j_gene: TRBJ1-2
CDR3aa: ASSEEKGKTGSLYGYT

v_gene: TRBV27
j_gene: TRBJ1-6
CDR3aa: ASSLEAPRTGHKSSYNSPLH

v_gene: TRBV7-3
j_gene: TRBJ1-1
CDR3aa: ASSLGSVGVTEAF

v_gene: TRBV2
j_gene: TRBJ2-1
CDR3aa: ASSVGDYNEQF

v_gene: TRBV9
j_gene: TRBJ2-7
CDR3aa: ASSVGTSGGAYEQY

v_gene: TRBV7-9
j_gene: TRBJ2-1
CDR3aa: ASSPPTGYNEQF

v_gene: TRBV18
j_gene: TRBJ1-4
CDR3aa: ASCDRGTTNEKLF

v_gene: TRBV4-3
j_gene: TRBJ2-1
CDR3aa: ASSQDVRYNEQF

v_gene: TRBV2
j_gene: TRBJ2-1
CDR3aa: ASSVGGGLFNEQF

v_gene: TRBV6-5
j_gene: TRBJ2-5
CDR3aa: ASSYQEVTVQETQY

v_gene: TRBV30
j_gene: TRBJ2-1
CDR3aa: AWRRKAGGRNEQF

v_gene: TRBV7-3
j_gene: -
CDR3aa: ASSLKWGDSEQY

v_gene: TRBV25-1
j_gene: TRBJ1-1
CDR3aa: ASSERGRDEAF

v_gene: TRBV4-3
j_gene: TRBJ1-2
CDR3aa: ASSLNHKNRGRLGYT

v_gene: TRBV23-1
j_gene: TRBJ2-7
CDR3aa: ASRTKGYEQY